The text below deals with one T cell receptor beta chain. The antigen remains unidentified. Libraries were prepared by immunoSEQ multiplex PCR; TCRdb keeps only in-frame clonotypes and omits some of them. Of 140,000 or so clones in the sample, approximately 90% were seen once. The sample comes from a study of cytomegalovirus exposure and HLA in healthy donors. It was the approximately 120-subject validation cohort, separate from the approximately 690-subject first cohort, to which the donors belonged. Study-level results: There were 150 to 200 TCR beta chains listed as cytomegalovirus-associated. Many donors shared some public TCRs, even though most TCR sequences were rare. Subsequent analysis of the 120 or so validation repertoires found a tendency for first-cohort TCR clusters to co-occur.

The TCR comes from a woman in her 30s in good health and CMV-seropositive. Sequenced input: PBMCs.

CDR3 sequence reads: CASSGQSNTEAFF. Written as DNA, the CDR3 is TGTGCCAGCTCGGGACAGAGCAACACTGAAGCTTTCTTT. V usage is TRBV18 and J usage is TRBJ1-1; 7 bases fit TRBD1. Germline-derived CDR1 and CDR2 are KGHSH and LQKENI. The CDR3 has 13 residues. V was clipped by 6 bases and J by 2 bases; unmatched bases: 3.